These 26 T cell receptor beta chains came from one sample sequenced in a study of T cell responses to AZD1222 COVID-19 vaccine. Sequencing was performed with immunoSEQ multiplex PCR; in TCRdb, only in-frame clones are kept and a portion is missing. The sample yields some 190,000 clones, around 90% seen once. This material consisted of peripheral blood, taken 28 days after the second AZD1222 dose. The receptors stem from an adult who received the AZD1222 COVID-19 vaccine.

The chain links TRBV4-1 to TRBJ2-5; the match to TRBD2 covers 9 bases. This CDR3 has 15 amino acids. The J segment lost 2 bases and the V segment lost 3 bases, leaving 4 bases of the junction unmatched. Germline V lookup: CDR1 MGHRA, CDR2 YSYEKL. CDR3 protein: CASSHRGLAQETQYF. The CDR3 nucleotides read TGCGCCAGCAGCCACCGGGGACTAGCTCAAGAGACCCAGTACTTC.

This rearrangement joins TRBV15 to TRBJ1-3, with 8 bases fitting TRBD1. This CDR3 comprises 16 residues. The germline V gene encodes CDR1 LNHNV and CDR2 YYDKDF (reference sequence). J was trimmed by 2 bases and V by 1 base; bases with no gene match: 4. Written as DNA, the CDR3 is TGTGCCACCAGCAGAGTTCGGACAGGGACTGGAAACACCATATATTTT. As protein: CATSRVRTGTGNTIYF.

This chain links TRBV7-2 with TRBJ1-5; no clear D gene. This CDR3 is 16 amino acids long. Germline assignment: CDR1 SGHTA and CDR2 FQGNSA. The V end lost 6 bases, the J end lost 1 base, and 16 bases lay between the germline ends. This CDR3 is CASSSYANPSNQPQHF. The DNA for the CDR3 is TGTGCCAGCAGTTCCTACGCAAACCCAAGCAATCAGCCCCAGCATTTT.

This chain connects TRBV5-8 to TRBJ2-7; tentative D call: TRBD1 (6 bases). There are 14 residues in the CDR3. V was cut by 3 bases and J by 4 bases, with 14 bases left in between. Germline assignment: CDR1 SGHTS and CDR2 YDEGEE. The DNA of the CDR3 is TGTGCCAGCAGCTCCAGACAGGCTACTTACGAGCAGTACTTC. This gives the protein CASSSRQATYEQYF.

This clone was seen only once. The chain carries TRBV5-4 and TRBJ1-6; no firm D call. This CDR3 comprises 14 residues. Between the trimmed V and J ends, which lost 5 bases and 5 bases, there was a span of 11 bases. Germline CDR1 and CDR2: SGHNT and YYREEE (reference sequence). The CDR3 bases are TGTGCCAGCAGGCCGGGGATGGATAATTCACCCCTCCACTTT. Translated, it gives CASRPGMDNSPLHF.

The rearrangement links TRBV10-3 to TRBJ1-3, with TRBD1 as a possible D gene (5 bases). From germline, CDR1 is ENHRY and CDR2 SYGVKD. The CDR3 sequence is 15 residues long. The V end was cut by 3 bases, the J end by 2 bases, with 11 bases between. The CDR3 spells CAISDSEGAGNTIYF. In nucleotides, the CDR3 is TGTGCCATCAGTGACTCTGAAGGGGCTGGAAACACCATATATTTT.

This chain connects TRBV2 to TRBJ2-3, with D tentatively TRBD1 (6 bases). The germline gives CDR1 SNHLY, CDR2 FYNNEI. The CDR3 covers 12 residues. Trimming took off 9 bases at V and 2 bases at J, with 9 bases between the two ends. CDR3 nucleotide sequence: TGTGCCAGGGGGGCCTACACAGATACGCAGTATTTT. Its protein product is CARGAYTDTQYF.

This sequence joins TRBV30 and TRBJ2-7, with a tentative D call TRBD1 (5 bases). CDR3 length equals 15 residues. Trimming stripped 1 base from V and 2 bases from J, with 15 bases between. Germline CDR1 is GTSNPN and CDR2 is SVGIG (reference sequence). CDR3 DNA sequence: TGTGCCTGGAGTGCACAAGGGGTCATCCCCTACGAGCAGTACTTC. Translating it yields CAWSAQGVIPYEQYF.

CDR3 sequence (DNA): TGCGCCAGCAGCTTAGGACTAGCGGCCACCTACGAGCAGTACTTC. This translates into CASSLGLAATYEQYF. This chain joins TRBV5-1 and TRBJ2-7; TRBD2 matches at 10 bases. The CDR3 length is 15 residues. Germline trimming cut 2 bases from V and 2 bases from J; bases unmatched to any gene: 4. Germline V lookup: CDR1 SGHRS, CDR2 YFSETQ.

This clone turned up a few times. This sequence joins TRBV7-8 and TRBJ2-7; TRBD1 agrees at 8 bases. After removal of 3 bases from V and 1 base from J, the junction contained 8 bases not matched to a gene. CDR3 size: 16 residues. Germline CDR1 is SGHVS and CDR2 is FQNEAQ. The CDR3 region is CASSLDRDRPSYEQYF. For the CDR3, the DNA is TGTGCCAGCAGCTTGGACAGGGACAGGCCATCCTACGAGCAGTACTTC.

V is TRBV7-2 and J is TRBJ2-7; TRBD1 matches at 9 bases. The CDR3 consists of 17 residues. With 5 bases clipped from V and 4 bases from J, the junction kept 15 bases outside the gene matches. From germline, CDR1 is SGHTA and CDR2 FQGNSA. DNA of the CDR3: TGTGCCAGCAGCCCCCCCCCGATTTGGGACAGGGATTACGAGCAGTACTTC. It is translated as CASSPPPIWDRDYEQYF.

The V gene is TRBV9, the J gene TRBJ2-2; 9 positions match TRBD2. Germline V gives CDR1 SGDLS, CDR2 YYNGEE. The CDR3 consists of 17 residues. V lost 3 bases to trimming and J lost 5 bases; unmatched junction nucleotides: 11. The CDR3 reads CASSGPGAGGGTGELFF. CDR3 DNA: TGTGCCAGCAGCGGCCCGGGAGCGGGGGGAGGGACCGGGGAGCTGTTTTTT.

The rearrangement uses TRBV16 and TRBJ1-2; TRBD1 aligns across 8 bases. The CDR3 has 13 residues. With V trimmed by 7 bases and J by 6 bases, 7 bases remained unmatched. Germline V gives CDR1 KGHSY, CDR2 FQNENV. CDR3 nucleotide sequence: TGTGCCAGCACCGCAGGGGGCGCTAATGGCTACACCTTC. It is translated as CASTAGGANGYTF. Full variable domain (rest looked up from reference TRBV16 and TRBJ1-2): GEEVAQTPKHLVRGEGQKAKLYCAPIKGHSYVFWYQQVLKNEFKFLISFQNENVFDETGMPKERFSAKCLPNSPCSLEIQATKLEDSAVYFCASTAGGANGYTFGSGTRLTVV.

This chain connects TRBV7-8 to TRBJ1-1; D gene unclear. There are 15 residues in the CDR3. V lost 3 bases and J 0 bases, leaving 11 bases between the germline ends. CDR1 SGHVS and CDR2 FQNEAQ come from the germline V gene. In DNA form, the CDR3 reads TGTGCCAGCAGCTTGTTCCGGGGTCTGAACACTGAAGCTTTCTTT. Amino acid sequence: CASSLFRGLNTEAFF.

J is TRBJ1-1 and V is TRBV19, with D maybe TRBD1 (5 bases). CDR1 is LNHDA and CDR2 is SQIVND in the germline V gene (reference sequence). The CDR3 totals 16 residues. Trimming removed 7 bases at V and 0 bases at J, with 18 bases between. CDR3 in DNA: TGTGCCAGTACCATGGGGGTGGGATTTATGAACACTGAAGCTTTCTTT. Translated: CASTMGVGFMNTEAFF.

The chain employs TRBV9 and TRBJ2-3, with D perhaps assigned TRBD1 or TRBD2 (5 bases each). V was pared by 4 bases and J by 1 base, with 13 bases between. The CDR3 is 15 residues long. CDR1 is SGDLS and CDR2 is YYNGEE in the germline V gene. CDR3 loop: CASSPSRGRTDTQYF. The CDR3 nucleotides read TGTGCCAGCAGCCCGTCTCGGGGCCGCACAGATACGCAGTATTTT. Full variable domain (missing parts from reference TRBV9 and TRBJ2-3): DSGVTQTPKHLITATGQRVTLRCSPRSGDLSVYWYQQSLDQGLQFLIQYYNGEERAKGNILERFSAQQFPDLHSELNLSSLELGDSALYFCASSPSRGRTDTQYFGPGTRLTVL.

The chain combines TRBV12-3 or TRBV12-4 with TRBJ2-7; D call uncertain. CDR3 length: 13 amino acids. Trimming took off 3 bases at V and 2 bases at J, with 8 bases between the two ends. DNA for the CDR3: TGTGCCAGCAGTTTTGGGCAGACCTACGAGCAGTACTTC. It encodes CASSFGQTYEQYF.

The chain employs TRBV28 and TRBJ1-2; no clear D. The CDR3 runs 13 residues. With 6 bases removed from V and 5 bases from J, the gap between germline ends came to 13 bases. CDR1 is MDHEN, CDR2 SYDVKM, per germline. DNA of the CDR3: TGTGCCAGCAGCTGGGCAGGCACATATGGCTACACCTTC. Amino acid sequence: CASSWAGTYGYTF.

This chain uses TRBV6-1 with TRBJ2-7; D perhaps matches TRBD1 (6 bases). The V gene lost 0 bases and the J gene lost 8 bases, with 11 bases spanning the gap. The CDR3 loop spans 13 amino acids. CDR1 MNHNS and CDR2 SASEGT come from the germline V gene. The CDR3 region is CASSEAFTGKQYF. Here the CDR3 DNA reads TGTGCCAGCAGTGAAGCCTTTACAGGGAAGCAGTACTTC.

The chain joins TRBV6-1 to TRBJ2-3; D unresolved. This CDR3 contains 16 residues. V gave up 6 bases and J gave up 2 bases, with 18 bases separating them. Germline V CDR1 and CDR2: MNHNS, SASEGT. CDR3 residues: CASRETIIGPTDTQYF. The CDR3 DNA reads TGTGCCAGCAGGGAAACGATCATTGGGCCCACAGATACGCAGTATTTT.

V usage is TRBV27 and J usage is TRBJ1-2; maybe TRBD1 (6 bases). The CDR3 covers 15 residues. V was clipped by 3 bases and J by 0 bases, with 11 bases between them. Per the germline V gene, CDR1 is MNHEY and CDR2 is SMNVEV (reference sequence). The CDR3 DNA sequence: TGTGCCAGCAGTTTCTCGGGGGGCCCTAACTATGGCTACACCTTC. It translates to CASSFSGGPNYGYTF.

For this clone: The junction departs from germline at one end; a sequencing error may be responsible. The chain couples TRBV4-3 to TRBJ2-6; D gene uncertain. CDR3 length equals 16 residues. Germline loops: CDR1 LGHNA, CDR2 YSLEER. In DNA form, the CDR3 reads TGCGCCAGCGGCCAAGATTCAACAGCTGGGGCCAACGTCCTGACTTTC. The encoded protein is CASGQDSTAGANVLTF.

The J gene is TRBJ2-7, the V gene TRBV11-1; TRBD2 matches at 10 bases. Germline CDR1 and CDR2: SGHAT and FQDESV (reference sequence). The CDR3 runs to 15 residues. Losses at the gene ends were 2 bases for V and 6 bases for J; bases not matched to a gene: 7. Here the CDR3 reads CASSLSLAGVGEQYF. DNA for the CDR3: TGTGCCAGCAGCTTATCGCTAGCGGGAGTCGGCGAGCAGTACTTC.

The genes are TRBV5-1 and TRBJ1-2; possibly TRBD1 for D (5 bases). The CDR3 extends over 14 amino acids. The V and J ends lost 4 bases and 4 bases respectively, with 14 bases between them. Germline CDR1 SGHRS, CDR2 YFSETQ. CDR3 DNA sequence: TGCGCCAGCAGCCACGGGGGGGATACCTATGGCTACACCTTC. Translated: CASSHGGDTYGYTF.

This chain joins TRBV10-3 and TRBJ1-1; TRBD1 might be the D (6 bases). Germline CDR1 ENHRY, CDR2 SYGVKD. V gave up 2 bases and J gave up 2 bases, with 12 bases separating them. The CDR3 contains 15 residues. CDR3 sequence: CAISEKTGGNTEAFF. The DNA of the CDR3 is TGTGCCATCAGTGAGAAGACAGGAGGTAACACTGAAGCTTTCTTT.

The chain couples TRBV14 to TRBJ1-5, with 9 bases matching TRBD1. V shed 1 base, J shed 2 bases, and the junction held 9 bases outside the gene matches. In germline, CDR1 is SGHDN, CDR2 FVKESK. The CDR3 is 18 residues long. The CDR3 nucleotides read TGTGCCAGCAGCCAAGGAGGGGACAGGGCGAGGGGCAATCAGCCCCAGCATTTT. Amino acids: CASSQGGDRARGNQPQHF.